This TCR beta chain was captured in a study of blood T cell repertoires in COVID-19. Overall study context: From T cells, B-cell-depleted T cells, or PBMCs came the material, which was cDNA or gDNA.

Germline V lookup: CDR1 SGHRS, CDR2 YFSETQ. Trimming stripped 5 bases from V and 4 bases from J, with 12 bases between. CDR3 size: 13 residues. Sequencing was performed with immunoSEQ multiplex PCR; in TCRdb, only in-frame clones are kept and a portion is missing. The table includes about 41,000 clones, more than 75% detected once. The sequence was collected from a middle-aged man with COVID-19, enrolled during active disease. The rearrangement joins TRBV5-1 to TRBJ1-1; D call uncertain. The sample was peripheral blood. CDR3 DNA sequence: TGCGCCAGCAGAACCCGGGTCGGCACTGAAGCTTTCTTT. Its protein is CASRTRVGTEAFF.